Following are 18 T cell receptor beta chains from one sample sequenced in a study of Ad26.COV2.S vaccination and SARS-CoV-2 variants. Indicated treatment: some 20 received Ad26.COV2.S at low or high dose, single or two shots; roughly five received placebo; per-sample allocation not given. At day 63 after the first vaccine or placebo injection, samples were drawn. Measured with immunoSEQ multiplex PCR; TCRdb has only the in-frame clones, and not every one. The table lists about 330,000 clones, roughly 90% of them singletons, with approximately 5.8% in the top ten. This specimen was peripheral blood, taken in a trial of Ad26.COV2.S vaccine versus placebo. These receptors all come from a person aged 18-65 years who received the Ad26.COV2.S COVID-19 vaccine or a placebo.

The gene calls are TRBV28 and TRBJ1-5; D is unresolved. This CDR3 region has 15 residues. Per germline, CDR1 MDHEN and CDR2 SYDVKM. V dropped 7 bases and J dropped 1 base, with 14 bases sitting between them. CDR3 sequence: CASTRTELSNQPQHF. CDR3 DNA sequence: TGTGCCAGCACCCGGACGGAATTAAGCAATCAGCCCCAGCATTTT.

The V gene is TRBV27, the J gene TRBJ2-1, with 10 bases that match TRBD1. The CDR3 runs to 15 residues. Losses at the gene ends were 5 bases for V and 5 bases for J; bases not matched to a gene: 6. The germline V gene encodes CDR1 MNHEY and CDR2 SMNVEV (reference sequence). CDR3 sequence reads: CASSARDRGDNEQFF. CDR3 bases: TGTGCCAGCAGTGCCCGGGACAGGGGTGACAATGAGCAGTTCTTC.

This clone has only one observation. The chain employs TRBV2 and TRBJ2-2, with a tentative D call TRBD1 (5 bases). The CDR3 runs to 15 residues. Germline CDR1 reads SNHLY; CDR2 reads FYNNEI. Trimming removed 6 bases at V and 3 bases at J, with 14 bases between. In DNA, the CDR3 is TGTGCCAGCAGCCGAAGACAGATCTACACCGGGGAGCTGTTTTTT. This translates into CASSRRQIYTGELFF.

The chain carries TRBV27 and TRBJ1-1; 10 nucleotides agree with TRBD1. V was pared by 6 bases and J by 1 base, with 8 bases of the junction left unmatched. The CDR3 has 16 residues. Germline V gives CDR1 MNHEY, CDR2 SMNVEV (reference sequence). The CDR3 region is CASSRQGAPKNTEAFF. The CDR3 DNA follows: TGTGCCAGCAGCCGACAGGGGGCCCCGAAGAACACTGAAGCTTTCTTT.

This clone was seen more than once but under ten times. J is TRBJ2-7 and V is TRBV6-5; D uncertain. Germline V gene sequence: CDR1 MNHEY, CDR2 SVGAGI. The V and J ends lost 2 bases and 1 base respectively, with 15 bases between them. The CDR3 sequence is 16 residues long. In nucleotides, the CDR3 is TGTGCCAGCAGTTACGGCCGACCCCCAGCATCCTACGAGCAGTACTTC. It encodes CASSYGRPPASYEQYF.

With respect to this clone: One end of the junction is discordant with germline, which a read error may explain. The CDR3 bases are TGTGCCACCAGGACATCGATGAAGACTGAAGCTTTCTTT. As protein: CATRTSMKTEAFF. The chain joins TRBV19 to TRBJ1-1; the D gene is possibly TRBD1 (5 bases). The CDR3 loop spans 13 amino acids. The germline V gene encodes CDR1 LNHDA and CDR2 SQIVND (reference sequence).

CDR3 sequence (DNA): TGTGCCAGTTTTGGATCCCGGGAGCTGTTTTTT. Its translation is CASFGSRELFF. This chain uses TRBV19 with TRBJ2-2; D is undetermined. CDR3 length: 11 residues. CDR1 is LNHDA, CDR2 SQIVND, per germline (reference sequence). V dropped 8 bases and J dropped 9 bases, with 10 bases sitting between them.

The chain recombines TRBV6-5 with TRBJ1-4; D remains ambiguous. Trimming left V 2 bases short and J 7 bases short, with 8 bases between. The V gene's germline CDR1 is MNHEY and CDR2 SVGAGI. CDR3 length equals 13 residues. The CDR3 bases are TGTGCCAGCAGTTACGCGGGGTCTGAAAAACTGTTTTTT. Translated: CASSYAGSEKLFF.

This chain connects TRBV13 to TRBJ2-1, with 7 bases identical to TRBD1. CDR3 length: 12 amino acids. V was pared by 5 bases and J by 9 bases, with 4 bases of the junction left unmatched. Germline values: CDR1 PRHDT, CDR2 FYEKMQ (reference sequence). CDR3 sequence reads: CASSEGGFEQFF. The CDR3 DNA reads TGTGCCAGCAGCGAAGGGGGCTTTGAGCAGTTCTTC.

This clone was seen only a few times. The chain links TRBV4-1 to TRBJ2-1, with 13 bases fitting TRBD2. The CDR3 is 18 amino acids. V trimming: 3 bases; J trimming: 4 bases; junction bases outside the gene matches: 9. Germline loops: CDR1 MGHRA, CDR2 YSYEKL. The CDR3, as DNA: TGCGCCAGCAGCCACCCCCTCGGGACTAGCGGGAAATACAATGAGCAGTTCTTC. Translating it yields CASSHPLGTSGKYNEQFF.

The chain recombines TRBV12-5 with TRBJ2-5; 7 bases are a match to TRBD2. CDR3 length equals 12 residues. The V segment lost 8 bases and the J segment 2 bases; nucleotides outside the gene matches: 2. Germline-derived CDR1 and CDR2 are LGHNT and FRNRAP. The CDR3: CASSGTQETQYF. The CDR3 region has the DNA TGTGCTAGTAGCGGGACGCAAGAGACCCAGTACTTC.

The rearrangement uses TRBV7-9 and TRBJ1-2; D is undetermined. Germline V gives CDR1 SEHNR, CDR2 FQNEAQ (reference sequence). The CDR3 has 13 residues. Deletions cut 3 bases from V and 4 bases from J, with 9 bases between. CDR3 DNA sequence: TGTGCCAGCAGCTTCGCAGACTTCTATGGCTACACCTTC. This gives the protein CASSFADFYGYTF.

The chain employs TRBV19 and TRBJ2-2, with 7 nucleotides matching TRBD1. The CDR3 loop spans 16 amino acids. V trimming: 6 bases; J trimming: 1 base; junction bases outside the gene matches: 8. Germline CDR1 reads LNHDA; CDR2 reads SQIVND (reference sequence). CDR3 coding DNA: TGTGCCAGTAGGAGCCCGGGACAGCTGAACACCGGGGAGCTGTTTTTT. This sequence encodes CASRSPGQLNTGELFF.

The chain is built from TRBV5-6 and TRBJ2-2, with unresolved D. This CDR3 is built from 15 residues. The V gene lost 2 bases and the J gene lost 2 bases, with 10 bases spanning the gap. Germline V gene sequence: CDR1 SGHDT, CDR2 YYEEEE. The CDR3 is CASSLMALNTGELFF. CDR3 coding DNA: TGTGCCAGCAGCTTAATGGCCCTCAACACCGGGGAGCTGTTTTTT. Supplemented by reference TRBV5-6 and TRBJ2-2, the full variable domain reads DAGVTQSPTHLIKTRGQQVTLRCSPKSGHDTVSWYQQALGQGPQFIFQYYEEEERQRGNFPDRFSGHQFPNYSSELNVNALLLGDSALYLCASSLMALNTGELFFGEGSRLTVL.

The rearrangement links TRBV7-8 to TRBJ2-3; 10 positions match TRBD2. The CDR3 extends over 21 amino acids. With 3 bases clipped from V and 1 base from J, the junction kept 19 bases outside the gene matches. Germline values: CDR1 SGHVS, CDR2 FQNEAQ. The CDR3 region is CASSFSPSGGAAIGGTDTQYF. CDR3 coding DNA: TGTGCCAGCAGCTTTTCCCCGAGCGGGGGGGCCGCGATTGGGGGCACAGATACGCAGTATTTT. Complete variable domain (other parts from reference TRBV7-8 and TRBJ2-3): GAGVSQSPRYKVAKRGQDVALRCDPISGHVSLFWYQQALGQGPEFLTYFQNEAQLDKSGLPSDRFFAERPEGSVSTLKIQRTQQEDSAVYLCASSFSPSGGAAIGGTDTQYFGPGTRLTVL.

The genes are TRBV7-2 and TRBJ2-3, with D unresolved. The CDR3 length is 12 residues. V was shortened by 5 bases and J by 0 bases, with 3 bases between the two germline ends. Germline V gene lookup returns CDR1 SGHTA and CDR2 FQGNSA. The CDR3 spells CASSPSTDTQYF. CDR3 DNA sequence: TGTGCCAGCAGCCCGAGCACAGATACGCAGTATTTT.

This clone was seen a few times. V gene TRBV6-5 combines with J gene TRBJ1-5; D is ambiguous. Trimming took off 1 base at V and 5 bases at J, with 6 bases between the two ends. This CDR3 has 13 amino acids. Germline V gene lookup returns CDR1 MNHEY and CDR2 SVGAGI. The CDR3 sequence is CASSYWVDQPQHF. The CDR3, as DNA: TGTGCCAGCAGTTACTGGGTCGATCAGCCCCAGCATTTT.

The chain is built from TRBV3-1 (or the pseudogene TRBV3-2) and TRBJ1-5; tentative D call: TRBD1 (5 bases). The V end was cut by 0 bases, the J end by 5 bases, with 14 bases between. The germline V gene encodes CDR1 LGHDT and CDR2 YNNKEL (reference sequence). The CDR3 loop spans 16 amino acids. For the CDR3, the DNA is TGTGCCAGCAGCCAAGAATGGTGGGGGGTTGATCAGCCCCAGCATTTT. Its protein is CASSQEWWGVDQPQHF.